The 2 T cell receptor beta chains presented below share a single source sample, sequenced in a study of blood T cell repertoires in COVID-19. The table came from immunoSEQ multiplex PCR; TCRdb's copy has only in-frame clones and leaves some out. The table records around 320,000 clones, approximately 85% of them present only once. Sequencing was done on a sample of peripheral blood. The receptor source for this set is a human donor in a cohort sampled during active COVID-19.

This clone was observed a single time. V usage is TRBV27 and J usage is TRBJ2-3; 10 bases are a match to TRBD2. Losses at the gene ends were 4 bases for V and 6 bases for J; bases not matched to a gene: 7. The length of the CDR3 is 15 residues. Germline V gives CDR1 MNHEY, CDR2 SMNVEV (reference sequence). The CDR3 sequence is CASSWGTSVGDTQYF. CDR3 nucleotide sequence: TGTGCCAGCAGTTGGGGGACTAGCGTGGGGGATACGCAGTATTTT.

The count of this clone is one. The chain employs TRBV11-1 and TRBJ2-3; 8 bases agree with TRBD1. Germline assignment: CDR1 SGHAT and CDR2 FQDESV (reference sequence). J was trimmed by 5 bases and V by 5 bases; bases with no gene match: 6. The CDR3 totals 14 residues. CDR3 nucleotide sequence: TGTGCCAGCAGCCCCAGGGGGCTAGAAGATACGCAGTATTTT. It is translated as CASSPRGLEDTQYF.